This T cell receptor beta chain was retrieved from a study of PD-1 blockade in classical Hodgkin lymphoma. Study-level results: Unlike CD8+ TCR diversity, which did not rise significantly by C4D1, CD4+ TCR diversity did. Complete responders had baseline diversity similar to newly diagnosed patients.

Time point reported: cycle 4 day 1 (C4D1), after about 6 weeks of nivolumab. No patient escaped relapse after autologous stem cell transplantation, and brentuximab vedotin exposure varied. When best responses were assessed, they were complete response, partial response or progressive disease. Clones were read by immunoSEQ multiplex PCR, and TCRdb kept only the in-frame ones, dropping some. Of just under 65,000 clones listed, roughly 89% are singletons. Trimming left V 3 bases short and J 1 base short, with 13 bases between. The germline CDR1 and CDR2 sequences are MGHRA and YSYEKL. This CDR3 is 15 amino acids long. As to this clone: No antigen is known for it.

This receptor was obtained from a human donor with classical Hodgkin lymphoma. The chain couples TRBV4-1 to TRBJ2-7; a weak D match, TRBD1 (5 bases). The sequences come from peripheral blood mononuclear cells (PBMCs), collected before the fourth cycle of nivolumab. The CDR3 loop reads CASSHYSTGSYEQYF. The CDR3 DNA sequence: TGCGCCAGCAGCCATTATTCTACAGGATCCTACGAGCAGTACTTC.